This T cell receptor beta chain was observed in a study of T-cell memory formation after mild COVID-19. Looking at the study overall: TCR clusters largely stayed donor specific. Study-level points and caveats: Clones contracting across day 15 to 85 had a balanced CD4/CD8 profile; later expanding clones leaned CD4+.

Trimming cost V 4 bases and J 3 bases, with 18 bases left between them. The CDR3 is made up of 15 amino acids. The V gene's germline CDR1 is DFQATT and CDR2 SNEGSKA (reference sequence). 5'RACE primed at constant segments yielded TCR alpha and TCR beta cDNA libraries bearing sample barcodes and UMIs. TCRdb passed the 5' RACE reads through MiXCR, listing each CDR3 protein once. The top ten hold around 13% of the sample, which has more than 450,000 distinct CDR3 sequences, roughly 17% seen once. With respect to this clonotype: What it binds is not known.

The rearrangement uses TRBV20-1 and TRBJ1-1; D possibly corresponds to TRBD1 (5 bases). The origin of this receptor is an adult woman who had mild COVID-19 (a few samples of this study predate the infection). Cell type and time point are not known. Sequencing input: PBMCs or a T cell subset sorted from them (not recorded which). CDR3 DNA sequence: TGCAGTGCTATTAGGGGCGCAAATACGGACACTGAAGCTTTCTTT. This codes for CSAIRGANTDTEAFF.